This TCR beta chain came from a study of T cell responses to AZD1222 COVID-19 vaccine (dated by TCRdb to the early 2020s). Background on the whole study: AZD1222 recipients with second doses at about 4 weeks or about 12 weeks were pooled, because spike-specific TCR depth and breadth did not differ between schedules. TCR sequencing was performed for roughly 250 trial participants, of whom 200 to 220 were given two doses of AZD1222 and around 26 were given two doses of MenACWY control vaccine. Enrollment into the trials was organized by age into subgroups of 18-55, 56-69 and 70-plus years, and those subgroups contained roughly 150, 30 and 60 TCR-sequenced participants, respectively.

The CDR3 regions of human TCRbeta chains were analyzed by immunosequencing. The published analysis was carried out like this. TCRs in the repertoires were matched against a reference library of SARS-CoV-2-specific TCRs that had been generated with the MIRA antigen-specificity platform. Breadth was defined as the fraction of unique TCRs that were SARS-CoV-2-associated, and depth was defined as the fraction of total T cells that were SARS-CoV-2-associated. Using the MIRA data, each spike-specific TCR was mapped to the spike region that the TCR reacts to and placed in a CD4 or CD8 class. Log10-transformed breadth and depth values were compared by one-way ANOVA with Sidak's multiple comparisons tests. TCRdb took this table from immuneACCESS and kept in-frame rearrangements with V and J called. Such tables lack part of the clones; where checked against another copy, unresolved V genes explain under half of the gap, and the rest is unexplained. The V and J calls and clone size were taken over from that table, and D and trimming were inferred from the DNA. This sample gives about 120,000 clones in total; 80% to 95% of them show up just once. The ten largest clones capture 0.8% to 1.1% of the sample.

What the study reported, not specific to this receptor: Because no day 14 peak-response samples were available, repertoires were characterized only after the peak T cell response. Epitopes outside the regions mutated in the B.1.351 and B.1.1.7 variants were reportedly recognized by nearly half of the unique spike-specific TCRs. Participants were mostly white British and included more females than males, and it was suggested by the authors that clonal diversity may have been underestimated. A significant rise in spike-specific TCR breadth and depth was observed after two AZD1222 doses relative to day 0 and relative to MenACWY recipients. Vaccine-associated CD4 TCRs spanned the whole spike protein, with dominant responses in regions 160-218 and 743-854. The 56-69-year group was small, and its depth increase did not reach significance, likely because of low power. Conclusions about previously exposed vaccinees are limited because only five to seven AZD1222 recipients were SARS-CoV-2 seropositive at baseline.

Regarding this clone: Its antigen is still unknown. There are no base qualities to consult, and no much larger clone falls within one base.

Trimming costs V 9 bases and J 8 bases, and their ends lie 16 bases apart. Spanning cysteine to phenylalanine, the CDR3 consists of 13 amino acids. The read is trimmed to its CDR3 DNA, 39 bases read in frame from base 1. The germline V gene encodes CDR1 MDHEN and CDR2 SYDVKM. The time point label corresponds to: baseline before first vaccination. Vaccinee samples were obtained from the UK trials COV001 and COV002, which included a single-blind randomized controlled phase 2/3 trial of AZD1222 (ChAdOx1 nCoV-19) in healthy adults. Trial participant PBMC samples were collected at day 0 and day 28 after the second dose for TCRbeta chain sequencing.

The material sequenced was peripheral blood, taken on day 0 of AZD1222 vaccination. The sequence is built from TRBV28 and TRBJ1-4; the D gene is possibly TRBD1, with 5 bases matching. The source of this sequence is an adult in good health. The DNA sequence is given as TGTGCCAGTGGGGGTCGGACGAGCGAAAAACTGTTTTTT. Translation gives CASGGRTSEKLFF.